Each of the 3 T cell receptor beta chains below was sequenced from the same sample in a study of T cells after yellow fever vaccination (dated by TCRdb to the late 2010s). The treatment or condition label on this specimen signifies: live attenuated yellow fever vaccine strain. Library creation used 5' RACE. The sequencer listed for this sample is Illumina HiSeq 2500. TCRdb reworked the public reads: Q25 trimming with fastp, MiXCR clone assembly, productive beta chains retained. Every entry covers one CDR3 protein and lists the most common genes and DNA from its rows. The sample records roughly 500,000 distinct CDR3 sequences, roughly 19% of which are singletons. The ten largest account for roughly an eighth of the sample. Here the sequenced sample was PBMCs, taken 15 days after the yellow fever booster vaccination. The receptor set was obtained from a man aged 25 to 40 who received the YFV17D yellow fever vaccine.

The rearrangement uses TRBV6-5 and TRBJ2-1; D tentatively reads TRBD1 or TRBD2 (5 bases each). V gave up 4 bases and J gave up 5 bases, with 9 bases separating them. The CDR3 sequence is 13 residues long. CDR1 MNHEY and CDR2 SVGAGI come from the germline V gene. The CDR3 reads CASSSGTHNEQFF. As DNA, the CDR3 is TGTGCCAGCAGTTCGGGGACGCACAATGAGCAGTTCTTC.

This clonotype was counted a few times. This chain uses TRBV28 with TRBJ2-3, with D perhaps TRBD2 (6 bases). This CDR3 is 16 amino acids long. The V and J ends lost 7 bases and 3 bases respectively, with 20 bases between them. The V gene's germline CDR1 is MDHEN and CDR2 SYDVKM. The DNA for the CDR3 is TGTGCCAGCACCGCCTGGGGAGGTCGGGGGACAGATACGCAGTATTTT. It specifies CASTAWGGRGTDTQYF.

This chain connects TRBV6-5 to TRBJ2-7; D perhaps matches TRBD1 (5 bases). The CDR3 consists of 12 residues. Germline V gives CDR1 MNHEY, CDR2 SVGAGI. V was shortened by 6 bases and J by 6 bases, with 12 bases between the two germline ends. The DNA of the CDR3 is TGTGCCAGCAGAAATTCGGACACCGAGCAGTACTTC. Translation gives CASRNSDTEQYF.